The source of this T cell receptor beta chain is a study of blood T cell repertoires in COVID-19. Study at large: Sources were T cells, B-cell-depleted T cells, or PBMCs; the material itself was cDNA or gDNA.

Enrollees, roughly 18 to 90 years old, lived in 24 US areas. Germline loops: CDR1 SGDLS, CDR2 YYNGEE. The CDR3 contains 17 residues. Losses at the gene ends were 2 bases for V and 3 bases for J; bases not matched to a gene: 6. Under the authors' procedure: Cell counts per sample came from amplifying reference gene primers. Some clones are missing from TCRdb's copy, which holds only in-frame ones; the method was immunoSEQ multiplex PCR. V and J calls and clone size are given by that table; D and trimming were obtained from the DNA. The sample lists 300,000 to 400,000 clones; 88% were seen once. This receptor was identified in a woman in her thirties with acute COVID-19. Sample: PBMCs or T cells enriched from blood (not recorded which). The gene calls are TRBV9 and TRBJ2-2; 11 positions agree with TRBD2. The CDR3 protein is CASSVSGGAGYTGELFF. The CDR3 region has the DNA TGTGCCAGCAGCGTTAGCGGGGGGGCCGGGTACACCGGGGAGCTGTTTTTT.